The 16 T cell receptor beta chains below come from one sample, sequenced in a study of shared clonotypes between healthy human individuals. Clones were sequenced by immunoSEQ multiplex PCR, and TCRdb holds only the in-frame ones, with some missing. The repertoire holds 600,000 to 800,000 clones, with around 77% as singletons. The material sequenced was memory CD4+ T cells sorted from blood. Subset denoted: CD45RA-negative fraction. All receptors come from a woman aged 30 to 39 in good health.

The V gene is TRBV28, the J gene TRBJ2-3, with no clear D. V lost 6 bases, J lost 0 bases, and 10 bases lay in between. Germline CDR1 MDHEN, CDR2 SYDVKM. CDR3 length: 14 residues. The CDR3 DNA sequence: TGTGCCAGCAGGCGGACCTCTAGCACAGATACGCAGTATTTT. As protein: CASRRTSSTDTQYF.

This clone was detected ten times or more. V usage is TRBV28 and J usage is TRBJ2-1, with a possible D match to TRBD2 (5 bases). The CDR3 runs 14 residues. Between the trimmed V and J ends, which lost 4 bases and 6 bases, there was a span of 13 bases. Looked up from germline, CDR1 is MDHEN and CDR2 is SYDVKM. The DNA for the CDR3 is TGTGCCAGCAGTTCCCCGGGTAGCGTCAATGAGCAGTTCTTC. Translating gives CASSSPGSVNEQFF.

The chain couples TRBV5-5 to TRBJ1-1; D gene unclear. Between the trimmed V and J ends, which lost 0 bases and 1 base, there was a span of 10 bases. Germline loops: CDR1 SGHKS, CDR2 YYEKEE (reference sequence). The CDR3 spans 15 residues. This CDR3 reads CASSLELLENTEAFF. In DNA, the CDR3 is TGTGCCAGCAGCTTGGAGCTGCTCGAGAACACTGAAGCTTTCTTT.

This clone came up a few times. The rearrangement uses TRBV6-6 and TRBJ2-7, with D possibly TRBD2 on 5 matching bases. CDR3 length equals 13 residues. The germline V gene has CDR1 MNHNY and CDR2 SVGAGI (reference sequence). Trimming pared 5 bases from V and 4 bases from J, leaving 12 bases between. CDR3 DNA: TGTGCCAGCAGTCGCGGGCCAGGTTACGAGCAGTACTTC. It specifies CASSRGPGYEQYF.

The V call is TRBV5-5, the J call TRBJ1-1; D may be TRBD1 (6 bases). Deletions cut 3 bases from V and 4 bases from J, with 13 bases between. Per the germline V gene, CDR1 is SGHKS and CDR2 is YYEKEE (reference sequence). The CDR3 is 14 residues long. The CDR3 loop reads CASSWAGTTTEAFF. The CDR3, as DNA: TGTGCCAGCAGCTGGGCCGGGACAACCACTGAAGCTTTCTTT.

There are a few counts of this clone. The chain uses TRBV5-5 and TRBJ2-5, with a possible D match to TRBD1 (6 bases). The germline V and J ends were trimmed by 3 bases and 5 bases, with 17 bases remaining between them. Germline V gene sequence: CDR1 SGHKS, CDR2 YYEKEE (reference sequence). The CDR3 is made up of 15 amino acids. CDR3 DNA: TGTGCCAGCAGCTCGACAGGACCTCACGGGGAGACCCAGTACTTC. Protein: CASSSTGPHGETQYF.

The chain is built from TRBV27 and TRBJ1-5; no clear D gene. V was trimmed by 2 bases and J by 2 bases, leaving 16 bases between them. The germline V gene encodes CDR1 MNHEY and CDR2 SMNVEV (reference sequence). The CDR3 extends over 17 amino acids. CDR3 protein: CASSLRPQNIGNQPQHF. The CDR3 nucleotides are TGTGCCAGCAGTTTACGGCCGCAAAATATCGGCAATCAGCCCCAGCATTTT.

The chain joins TRBV2 to TRBJ2-7; D ambiguous. The germline gives CDR1 SNHLY, CDR2 FYNNEI. The ends were cut back, 4 bases at V and 6 bases at J, with 7 bases in the middle. The CDR3 consists of 11 residues. CDR3 residues: CASSVLGEQYF. Here the CDR3 DNA reads TGTGCCAGCAGTGTTCTGGGCGAGCAGTACTTC.

The chain carries TRBV4-1 and TRBJ1-1; tentatively, D is TRBD1 (6 bases). The V gene lost 1 base and the J gene lost 0 bases, with 12 bases spanning the gap. CDR1 and CDR2 (germline): MGHRA, YSYEKL. CDR3 length: 16 amino acids. The CDR3 DNA follows: TGCGCCAGCAGCCAAGCTGGGTACAGGGTGAACACTGAAGCTTTCTTT. It specifies CASSQAGYRVNTEAFF.

The rearrangement uses TRBV20-1 and TRBJ2-7; D gene unclear. The germline V gene has CDR1 DFQATT and CDR2 SNEGSKA (reference sequence). The CDR3 is 11 residues long. Trimming shortened V by 3 bases and J by 3 bases, and 6 bases separated the two germline ends. The CDR3 DNA sequence: TGCAGTGCTAGGGAGCGCTACGAGCAGTACTTC. Residues: CSARERYEQYF.

The rearrangement links TRBV7-9 to TRBJ2-1, with D perhaps matching TRBD2 (5 bases). Germline CDR1 SEHNR, CDR2 FQNEAQ (reference sequence). Trimming pared 7 bases from V and 9 bases from J, leaving 19 bases between. The CDR3 runs 14 residues. The CDR3 protein is CASIQRSGFGEQFF. The CDR3 DNA reads TGTGCCAGCATCCAAAGGTCGGGGTTCGGTGAGCAGTTCTTC.

This rearrangement joins TRBV4-1 to TRBJ2-7; no clear D. V lost 4 bases, J lost 0 bases, and 13 bases lay in between. This CDR3 spans 15 amino acids. CDR1 and CDR2 from the germline V gene are MGHRA and YSYEKL. The CDR3 is CASSRSTYSSYEQYF. DNA of the CDR3: TGCGCCAGCAGCCGATCAACTTACAGCTCCTACGAGCAGTACTTC.

V usage is TRBV10-2 and J usage is TRBJ2-5; TRBD2 agrees at 10 bases. The trim removed 3 bases at V and 1 base at J, leaving 8 bases unmatched. This CDR3 has 17 residues. The germline V gene has CDR1 WSHSY and CDR2 SAAADI. The CDR3 DNA follows: TGCGCCAGCAGTGAATGGCTAGCGGGAGACCTCCAAGAGACCCAGTACTTC. It is translated as CASSEWLAGDLQETQYF.

A few counts support this clone. The rearrangement joins TRBV11-2 to TRBJ2-7; D might be TRBD1 or TRBD2, each matching 5 bases. Germline V gene data show CDR1 as SGHAT and CDR2 as FQNNGV. The CDR3 consists of 17 residues. Trimming pared 0 bases from V and 2 bases from J, leaving 17 bases between. The CDR3 coding sequence is TGTGCCAGCAGCTTAGACCCGGGAAGGGGAAAAACCTACGAGCAGTACTTC. Protein product: CASSLDPGRGKTYEQYF.

This chain links TRBV6-6 with TRBJ2-1; 7 bases map to TRBD1. The CDR3 consists of 15 residues. The V gene's germline CDR1 is MNHNY and CDR2 SVGAGI (reference sequence). J lost 7 bases, V lost 0 bases, and 6 bases had no gene match. CDR3 DNA: TGTGCCAGCAGTTACTCGGGACAGACTCGTAATGAGCAGTTCTTC. Translated: CASSYSGQTRNEQFF.

The chain uses TRBV10-3 and TRBJ2-3; the D gene is possibly TRBD2 (6 bases). Trimming shortened V by 8 bases and J by 2 bases, and 14 bases separated the two germline ends. Germline V gene lookup returns CDR1 ENHRY and CDR2 SYGVKD. This CDR3 has 14 residues. The CDR3 sequence is CAISRLEATDTQYF. The CDR3 region has the DNA TGTGCCATCTCGAGACTAGAGGCCACAGATACGCAGTATTTT.